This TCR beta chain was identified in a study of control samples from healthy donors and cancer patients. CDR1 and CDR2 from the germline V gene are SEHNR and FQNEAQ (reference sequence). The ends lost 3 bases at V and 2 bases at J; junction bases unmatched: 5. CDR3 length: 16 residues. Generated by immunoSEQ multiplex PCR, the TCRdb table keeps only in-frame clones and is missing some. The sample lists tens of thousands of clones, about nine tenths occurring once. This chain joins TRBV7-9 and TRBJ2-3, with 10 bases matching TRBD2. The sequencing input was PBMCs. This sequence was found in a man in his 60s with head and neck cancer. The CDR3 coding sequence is TGTGCCAGCAGCTTCACGCTAGCGGGGGCCACAGATACGCAGTATTTT. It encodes CASSFTLAGATDTQYF.